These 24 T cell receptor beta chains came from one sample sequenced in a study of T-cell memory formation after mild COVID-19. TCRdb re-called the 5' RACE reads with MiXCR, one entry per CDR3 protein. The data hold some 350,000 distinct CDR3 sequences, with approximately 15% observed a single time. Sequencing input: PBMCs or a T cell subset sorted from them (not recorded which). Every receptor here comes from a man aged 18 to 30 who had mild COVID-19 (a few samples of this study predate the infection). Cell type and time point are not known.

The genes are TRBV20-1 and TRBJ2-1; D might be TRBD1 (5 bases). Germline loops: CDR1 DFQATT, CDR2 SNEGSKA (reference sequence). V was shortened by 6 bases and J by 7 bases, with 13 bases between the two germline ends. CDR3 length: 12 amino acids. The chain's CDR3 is CSASTGRNEQFF. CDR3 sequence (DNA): TGCAGTGCGTCAACAGGTCGTAATGAGCAGTTCTTC.

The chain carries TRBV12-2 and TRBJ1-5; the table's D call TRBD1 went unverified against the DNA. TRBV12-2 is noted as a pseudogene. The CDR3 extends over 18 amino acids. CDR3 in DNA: TGTGCAAGTCGCTTAGCGCAGGGAGAGGGGTGGTTATCAAAGCCCCAGCATTTT. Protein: CASRLAQGEGWLSKPQHF.

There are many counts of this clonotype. CDR3 DNA sequence: TGTGCCAGCAGTACACAACAGGATGCGGGTCCGTTCTTC. Translation: CASSTQQDAGPFF. The rearrangement joins TRBV12-3 or TRBV12-4 to TRBJ2-1; D is tentatively TRBD1 or TRBD2 (5 bases each). Trimming stripped 5 bases from V and 15 bases from J, with 20 bases between. The CDR3 loop spans 13 amino acids.

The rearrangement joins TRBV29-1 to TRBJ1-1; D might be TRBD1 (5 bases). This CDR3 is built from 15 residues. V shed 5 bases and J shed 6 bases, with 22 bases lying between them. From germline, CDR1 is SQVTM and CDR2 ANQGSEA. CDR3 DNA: TGCAGCGTTAGGATCGGCCGGGGGATGTTGGCTGAAGCTTTCTTT. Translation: CSVRIGRGMLAEAFF.

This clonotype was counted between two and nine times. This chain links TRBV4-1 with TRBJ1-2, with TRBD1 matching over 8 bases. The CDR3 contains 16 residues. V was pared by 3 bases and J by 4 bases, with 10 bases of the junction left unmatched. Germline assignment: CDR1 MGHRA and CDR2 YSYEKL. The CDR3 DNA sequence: TGCGCCAGCAGCCAGGAAACCTGGACAGGGACCTATGGCTACACCTTC. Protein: CASSQETWTGTYGYTF.

CDR3 DNA sequence: TGCAGCTTCCCTCGGGGGGGGCCTTCAGATACGCAGTATTTT. It encodes CSFPRGGPSDTQYF. The J gene is TRBJ2-3, the V gene TRBV29-1; 8 positions agree with TRBD2. Trimming cost V 8 bases and J 4 bases; bases outside gene matches: 11. The CDR3 covers 14 residues. Germline CDR1 SQVTM, CDR2 ANQGSEA.

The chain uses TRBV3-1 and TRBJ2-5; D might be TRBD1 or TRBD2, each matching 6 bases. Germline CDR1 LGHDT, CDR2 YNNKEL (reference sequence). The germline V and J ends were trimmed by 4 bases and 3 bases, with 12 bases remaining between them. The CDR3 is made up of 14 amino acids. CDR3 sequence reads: CASSRGAGKETQYF. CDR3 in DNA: TGTGCCAGCAGCCGGGGGGCAGGTAAAGAGACCCAGTACTTC.

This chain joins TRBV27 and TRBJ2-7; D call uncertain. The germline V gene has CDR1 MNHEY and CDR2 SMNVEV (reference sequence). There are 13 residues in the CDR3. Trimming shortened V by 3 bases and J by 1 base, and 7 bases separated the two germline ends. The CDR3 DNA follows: TGTGCCAGCAGTTTTTCGGCGTCCTACGAGCAGTACTTC. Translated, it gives CASSFSASYEQYF.

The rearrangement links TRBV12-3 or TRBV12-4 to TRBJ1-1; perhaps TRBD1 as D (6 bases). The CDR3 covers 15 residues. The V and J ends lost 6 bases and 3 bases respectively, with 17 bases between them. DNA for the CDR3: TGTGCCAGCAGCTTGTTGTATGCAGGGGACACTGAAGCTTTCTTT. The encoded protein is CASSLLYAGDTEAFF.

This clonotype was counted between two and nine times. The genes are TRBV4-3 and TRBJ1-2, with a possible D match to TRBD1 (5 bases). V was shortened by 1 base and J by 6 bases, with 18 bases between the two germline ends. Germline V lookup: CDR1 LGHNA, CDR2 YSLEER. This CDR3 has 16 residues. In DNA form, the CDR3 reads TGCGCCAGCAGCCAAGGCGTCGGGGGGGAAGCGGATGGCTACACCTTC. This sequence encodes CASSQGVGGEADGYTF.

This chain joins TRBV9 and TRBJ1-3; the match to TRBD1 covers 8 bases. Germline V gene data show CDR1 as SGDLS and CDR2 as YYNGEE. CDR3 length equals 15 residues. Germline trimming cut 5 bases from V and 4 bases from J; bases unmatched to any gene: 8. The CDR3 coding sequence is TGTGCCAGCAGACCCGGACAGGGCAGGGGAAACACCATATATTTT. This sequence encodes CASRPGQGRGNTIYF.

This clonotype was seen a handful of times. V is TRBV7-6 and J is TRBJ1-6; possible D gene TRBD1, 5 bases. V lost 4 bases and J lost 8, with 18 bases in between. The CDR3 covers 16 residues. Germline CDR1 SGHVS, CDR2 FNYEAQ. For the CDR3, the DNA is TGTGCCAGCAGCTCCCTAGACCCCAGGGTGGATTCACCCCTCCACTTT. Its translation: CASSSLDPRVDSPLHF. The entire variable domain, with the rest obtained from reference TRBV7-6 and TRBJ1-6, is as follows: GAGVSQSPRYKVTKRGQDVALRCDPISGHVSLYWYRQALGQGPEFLTYFNYEAQQDKSGLPNDRFSAERPEGSISTLTIQRTEQRDSAMYRCASSSLDPRVDSPLHFGNGTRLTVT.

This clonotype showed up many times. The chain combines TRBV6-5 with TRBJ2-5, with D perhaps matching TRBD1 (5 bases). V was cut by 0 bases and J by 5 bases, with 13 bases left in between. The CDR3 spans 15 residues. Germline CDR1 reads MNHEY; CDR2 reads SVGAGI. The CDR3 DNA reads TGTGCCAGCAGTTACTCGACTGCTAGGGGCGAGACCCAGTACTTC. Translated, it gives CASSYSTARGETQYF.

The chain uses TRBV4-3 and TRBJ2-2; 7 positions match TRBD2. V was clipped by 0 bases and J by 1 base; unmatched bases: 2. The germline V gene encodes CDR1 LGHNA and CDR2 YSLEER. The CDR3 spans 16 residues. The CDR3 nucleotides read TGCGCCAGCAGCCAAGAATTAGCGGGGAACACCGGGGAGCTGTTTTTT. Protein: CASSQELAGNTGELFF.

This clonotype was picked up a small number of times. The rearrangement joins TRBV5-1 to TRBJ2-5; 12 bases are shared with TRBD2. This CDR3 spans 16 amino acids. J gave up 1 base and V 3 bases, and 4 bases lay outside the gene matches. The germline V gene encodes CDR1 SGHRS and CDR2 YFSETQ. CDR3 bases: TGCGCCAGCAGCTCGGGGGGACTAGCGGGCCAAGAGACCCAGTACTTC. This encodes CASSSGGLAGQETQYF.

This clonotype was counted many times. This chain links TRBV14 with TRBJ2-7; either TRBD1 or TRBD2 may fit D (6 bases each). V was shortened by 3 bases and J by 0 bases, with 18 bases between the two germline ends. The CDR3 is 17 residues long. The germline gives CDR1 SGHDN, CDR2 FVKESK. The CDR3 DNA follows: TGTGCCAGCAGCCACCGGAGGGAGGACAGCGGCTCCTACGAGCAGTACGTC. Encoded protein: CASSHRREDSGSYEQYV.

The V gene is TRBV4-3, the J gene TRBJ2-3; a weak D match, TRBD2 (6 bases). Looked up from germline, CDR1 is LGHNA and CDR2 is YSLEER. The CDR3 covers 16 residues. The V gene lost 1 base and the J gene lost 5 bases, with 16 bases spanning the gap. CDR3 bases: TGCGCCAGCAGCCAAGGACCCGGGGTGGAGGGAGATACGCAGTATTTT. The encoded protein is CASSQGPGVEGDTQYF.

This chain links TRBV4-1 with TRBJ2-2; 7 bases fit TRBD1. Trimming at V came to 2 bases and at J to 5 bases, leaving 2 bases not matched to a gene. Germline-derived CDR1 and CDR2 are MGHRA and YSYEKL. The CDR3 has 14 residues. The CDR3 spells CASSQRQGTGELFF. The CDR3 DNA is TGCGCCAGCAGCCAAAGACAGGGAACCGGGGAGCTGTTTTTT.

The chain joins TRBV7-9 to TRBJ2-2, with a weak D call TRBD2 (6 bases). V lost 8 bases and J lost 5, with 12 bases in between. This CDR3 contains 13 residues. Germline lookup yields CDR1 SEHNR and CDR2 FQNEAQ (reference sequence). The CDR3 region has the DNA TGTGCCAGCGCGGAGGGGCTGACCGGGGAGCTGTTTTTT. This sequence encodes CASAEGLTGELFF.

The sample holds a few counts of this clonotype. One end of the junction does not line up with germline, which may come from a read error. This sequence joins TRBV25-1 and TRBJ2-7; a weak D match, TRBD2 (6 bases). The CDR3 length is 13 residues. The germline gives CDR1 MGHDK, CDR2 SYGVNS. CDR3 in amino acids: CASTESPPGAQYF. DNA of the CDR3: TGTGCCAGCACTGAATCCCCCCCGGGAGCGCAGTACTTC.

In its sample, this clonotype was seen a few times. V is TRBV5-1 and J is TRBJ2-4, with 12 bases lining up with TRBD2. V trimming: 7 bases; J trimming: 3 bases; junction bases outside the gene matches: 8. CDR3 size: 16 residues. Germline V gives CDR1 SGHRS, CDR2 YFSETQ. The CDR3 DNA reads TGCGCCAGCCTCGTACTAGCGGGGGGTATCAAAAACATTCAGTACTTC. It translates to CASLVLAGGIKNIQYF.

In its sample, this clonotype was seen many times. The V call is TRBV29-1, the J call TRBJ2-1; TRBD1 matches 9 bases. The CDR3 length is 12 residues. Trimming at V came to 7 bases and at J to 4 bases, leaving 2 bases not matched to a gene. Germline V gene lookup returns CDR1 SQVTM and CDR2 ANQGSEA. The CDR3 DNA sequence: TGCAGCGCCGGGACAGGGTACAATGAGCAGTTCTTC. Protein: CSAGTGYNEQFF.

Here the CDR3 DNA reads TGCAGCGTTGATGCACAGGGCGGTTCCTATGGCTACACCTTC. It translates to CSVDAQGGSYGYTF. The chain joins TRBV29-1 to TRBJ1-2, with D maybe TRBD1 (6 bases). Germline V gene data show CDR1 as SQVTM and CDR2 as ANQGSEA. V lost 3 bases to trimming and J lost 4 bases, with 15 bases between them. This CDR3 comprises 14 residues.

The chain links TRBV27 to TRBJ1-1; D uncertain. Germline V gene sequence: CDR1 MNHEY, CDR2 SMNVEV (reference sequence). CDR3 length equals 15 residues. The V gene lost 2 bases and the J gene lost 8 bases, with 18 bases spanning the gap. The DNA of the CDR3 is TGTGCCAGCAGTTTACTCGGACTAGCTGGGCAGGAAGCTTTCTTT. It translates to CASSLLGLAGQEAFF.